Listed below are T cell receptor beta chains from one sample, sequenced in a study of human T cells and chemical hapten exposure. From the RACE reads, TCRdb called clonotypes with MiXCR, one entry per CDR3 protein. Of about 270,000 distinct CDR3 sequences listed, over 7.5% are singletons. Here the sequenced sample was whole blood, taken in connection with sensitization to the hapten diphenylcyclopropenone (DPC). The receptors stem from a man aged 18 to 30 with alopecia areata. Some clones in this sample may be carry-over from other donors' samples. Both conserved end residues are trimmed from each CDR3. The D gene is left open where the match is weak. Size is omitted from some rows. Given values are once, few, many or a class for expanded clones.

D gene	V gene	clone size	J gene	CDR3 length	CDR3 protein
TRBD2	TRBV29-1	-	TRBJ2-3	13	SVTLLAGGTDTQY
-	TRBV10-3	-	TRBJ2-7	14	AISESGGLSTYEQY
-	TRBV7-2	many	TRBJ2-1	9	ASSLGQEQF
-	TRBV5-1	few	TRBJ2-5	12	ASSLEGRRETQY
-	TRBV27	many	TRBJ1-1	12	ASSDRRGPSEAF
-	TRBV10-3	-	TRBJ1-1	10	AIRAGNTEAF
-	TRBV12-3/TRBV12-4	few	TRBJ2-1	12	ASKVTSSYNEQF
TRBD2	TRBV6-5	-	TRBJ2-7	12	ASSPTSGSYEQY
-	TRBV5-1	few	TRBJ2-3	13	ASSLAADITDTQY
-	TRBV7-8	-	TRBJ2-5	11	ASRPTPQETQY
TRBD1	TRBV12-3/TRBV12-4	-	TRBJ1-1	12	ASRPGTVKGEAF
-	TRBV9	few	TRBJ1-1	12	ASSVDSPGTEAF
TRBD1	TRBV11-1	-	TRBJ2-3	13	ASSPQGQVTDTQY
-	TRBV11-2	many	TRBJ2-3	13	ASTAPGTPTDTQY
-	TRBV3-1	-	TRBJ2-3	10	ASSQSADTQY
-	TRBV7-2	-	TRBJ2-3	12	ASRRFRGTDTQY
-	TRBV10-2	many	TRBJ2-3	13	ASSDYPKRTDTQY
TRBD2	TRBV7-2	many	TRBJ2-5	14	ASSQARLAGQETQY
-	TRBV12-3/TRBV12-4	-	TRBJ2-5	11	ASSFDPRGTQY
-	TRBV4-1	few	TRBJ2-7	15	ASSLNPGGTLRDEQY
-	TRBV29-1	few	TRBJ1-1	11	SVARGMNTEAF
-	TRBV5-1	-	TRBJ1-1	11	ASSRLTAAEAF
-	TRBV7-3	-	TRBJ1-2	14	ASSLGGKGSNYGYT
-	TRBV15	-	TRBJ2-2	11	ATSRDDTGELF
-	TRBV28	few	TRBJ1-5	12	ASSLGTRGQPQH
-	TRBV10-3	-	TRBJ2-6	10	AISVGANVLT
TRBD1	TRBV12-3/TRBV12-4	-	TRBJ1-1	13	ASSYHRGLGTEAF
-	TRBV4-3	-	TRBJ2-5	13	ASSQGGRGQETQY
-	TRBV7-9	many	TRBJ2-3	14	ASSFLAALTGDTQY
-	TRBV12-3/TRBV12-4	-	TRBJ1-1	13	ASSLLYGGTNQAF
-	TRBV4-1	-	TRBJ1-2	12	ASSPGYTVNGYT
TRBD1	TRBV28	many	TRBJ2-7	13	ASSFRDRGFNEQY
-	TRBV3-1	-	TRBJ1-1	15	ASSKLLPTGFVGEAF
-	TRBV4-1	-	TRBJ1-2	16	ASRNSGTLPRGDYGYT
-	TRBV5-6	few	TRBJ2-7	12	ASSRQVFSYEQY
TRBD1	TRBV4-3	-	TRBJ1-4	16	ASSQDEPDRGPNEKLF
TRBD1	TRBV6-5	-	TRBJ1-5	13	ASSPTTGSNQPQH
-	TRBV5-6	many	TRBJ1-4	13	ASSPWDASDEKLF